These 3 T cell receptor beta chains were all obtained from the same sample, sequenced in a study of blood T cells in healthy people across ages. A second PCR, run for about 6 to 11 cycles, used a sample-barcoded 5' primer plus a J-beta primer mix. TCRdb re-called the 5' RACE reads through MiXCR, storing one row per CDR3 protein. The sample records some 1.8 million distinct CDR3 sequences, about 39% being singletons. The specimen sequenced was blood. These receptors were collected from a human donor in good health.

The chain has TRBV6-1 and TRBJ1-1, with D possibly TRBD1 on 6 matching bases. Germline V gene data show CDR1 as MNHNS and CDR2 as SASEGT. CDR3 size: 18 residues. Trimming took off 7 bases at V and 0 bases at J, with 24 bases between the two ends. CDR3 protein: CASTTFGGRGALNTEAFF. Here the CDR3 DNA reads TGTGCCAGCACCACATTCGGGGGCCGGGGGGCCTTGAACACTGAAGCTTTCTTT.

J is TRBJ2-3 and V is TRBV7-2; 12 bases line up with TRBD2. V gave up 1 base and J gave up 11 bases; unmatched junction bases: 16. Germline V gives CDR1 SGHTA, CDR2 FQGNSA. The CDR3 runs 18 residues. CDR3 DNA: TGTGCCAGCAGCTTAGGGGCTAGCGGGGGGGCTCCCGGGGGCGAGCAGTATTTT. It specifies CASSLGASGGAPGGEQYF.

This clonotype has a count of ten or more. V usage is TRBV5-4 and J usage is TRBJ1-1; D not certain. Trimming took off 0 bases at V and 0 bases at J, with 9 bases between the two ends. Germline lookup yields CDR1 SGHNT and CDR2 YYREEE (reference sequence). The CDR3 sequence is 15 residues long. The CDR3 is CASSLGGTMNTEAFF. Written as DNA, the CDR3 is TGTGCCAGCAGCTTGGGGGGAACCATGAACACTGAAGCTTTCTTT.